This T cell receptor beta chain was recovered during a study of cytomegalovirus exposure and HLA in healthy donors. This clone turned up a few times. Researchers ran the PCR with 60 Vbeta and 13 Jbeta primers. TCRdb's table, derived via immunoSEQ multiplex PCR, lists solely in-frame clones and lacks some. There are 130,000 or so clones in the sample; under 85% occur only once, and 5.8% lies in the top ten. V lost 0 bases and J lost 1; bases outside the gene matches: 3. The CDR3 is made up of 16 amino acids. CDR1 and CDR2 from the germline V gene are SGHDT and YYEEEE. J is TRBJ2-2 and V is TRBV5-6; 7 nucleotides align to TRBD1. Sequencing input: PBMCs. The receptor was isolated from a man aged 18 to 30 in good health and CMV-seropositive. CDR3 amino acids: CASSLVRTGNTGELFF. For the CDR3, the DNA is TGTGCCAGCAGCTTGGTGAGGACAGGGAACACCGGGGAGCTGTTTTTT.